Listed below are T cell receptor beta chains from one sample, sequenced in a study of beta chain features in type 1 diabetes. Sequencing was performed with immunoSEQ multiplex PCR; in TCRdb, only in-frame clones are kept and a portion is missing. The table has some 200,000 clones, approximately 11% seen once. Sample: central memory CD4+ T cells from blood. The receptor source for this set is a young man in good health. CDR3s include the opening cysteine and the closing phenylalanine or tryptophan. A D gene is named only where the DNA matches it firmly. Some rows mark clone size as missing; the rest say once, few, many or name a class of expanded clone.

clone_size cdr3_length j_call v_call d_call cdr3_aa cdr3_nt
few 16 TRBJ2-5 TRBV5-4 TRBD1 CASSKGTGRLQETQYF TGTGCCAGCAGCAAGGGGACAGGGAGGCTACAAGAGACCCAGTACTTC
few 15 TRBJ2-3 TRBV7-2 TRBD2 CASSPGTSGEDTQYF TGTGCCAGCAGCCCCGGGACTAGCGGCGAAGATACGCAGTATTTT
- 16 TRBJ2-7 TRBV4-3 TRBD2 CASSQDYASGLYEQYF TGCGCCAGCAGCCAAGATTATGCTAGCGGACTCTACGAGCAGTACTTC
- 15 TRBJ2-3 TRBV2 TRBD1 CASARRQGVTDTQYF TGTGCCAGCGCCCGCCGACAGGGTGTGACAGATACGCAGTATTTT
few 16 TRBJ2-4 TRBV7-3 TRBD1 CASSLRGTEYKNIQYF TGTGCCAGCAGCTTAAGAGGGACAGAGTACAAAAACATTCAGTACTTC
many 16 TRBJ1-2 TRBV15 - CATSSIRTAFNYGYTF TGTGCCACCAGCAGCATTAGGACAGCGTTTAACTATGGCTACACCTTC
- 17 TRBJ2-7 TRBV7-9 TRBD1 CASSPSLGQGSSYEQYF TGTGCCAGCAGCCCGTCCCTCGGACAGGGAAGCTCCTACGAGCAGTACTTC
- 16 TRBJ2-3 TRBV11-3 TRBD1 CASSLAGTGSGDTQYF TGTGCCAGCAGCTTAGCTGGGACAGGGAGTGGAGATACGCAGTATTTT
- 12 TRBJ2-5 TRBV2 - CASAWRRETQYF TGTGCCAGCGCCTGGAGACGGGAGACCCAGTACTTC
many 11 TRBJ1-1 TRBV29-1 - CSGYRDGEAFF TGCAGCGGCTACAGGGATGGTGAAGCTTTCTTT
few 16 TRBJ2-7 TRBV5-1 TRBD2 CASSLGPSGSPYEQYF TGCGCCAGCAGCTTGGGGCCTAGCGGGAGCCCCTACGAGCAGTACTTC
few 15 TRBJ2-2 TRBV12-5 TRBD1 CASGLGQGRTGELFF TGTGCTAGTGGTTTAGGACAGGGGAGAACCGGGGAGCTGTTTTTT
few 14 TRBJ1-5 TRBV6-5 - CASSPQKTNQPQHF TGTGCCAGCAGTCCCCAGAAAACCAATCAGCCCCAGCATTTT
few 18 TRBJ2-2 TRBV5-1 - CASSLAGASVGNTGELFF TGCGCCAGCAGCTTGGCGGGAGCTTCCGTAGGGAACACCGGGGAGCTGTTTTTT
- 16 TRBJ2-7 TRBV4-2 - CASSQDWRQASYEQYF TGTGCCAGCAGCCAAGATTGGAGACAGGCTTCCTACGAGCAGTACTTC
- 13 TRBJ2-7 TRBV4-3 TRBD1 CASSAQTGWEQYF TGCGCCAGCAGCGCTCAGACAGGGTGGGAGCAGTACTTC
- 14 TRBJ1-1 TRBV5-4 - CASSLPGMNTEAFF TGTGCCAGCAGCTTACCAGGCATGAACACTGAAGCTTTCTTT
few 13 TRBJ2-3 TRBV7-9 TRBD1 CASSWAGGDTQYF TGTGCCAGCAGCTGGGCAGGGGGAGATACGCAGTATTTT
- 18 TRBJ2-2 TRBV7-3 TRBD2 CASSLTGLAGAATGELFF TGTGCCAGCAGCTTAACCGGACTAGCGGGCGCGGCCACCGGGGAGCTGTTTTTT
few 15 TRBJ2-1 TRBV5-6 - CASSLLGGTDNEQFF TGTGCCAGCAGCTTGCTCGGCGGGACGGACAATGAGCAGTTCTTC
few 13 TRBJ1-2 TRBV10-3 - CAIRTGTSDGYTF TGTGCCATCAGGACCGGGACGTCTGATGGCTACACCTTC
- 13 TRBJ1-1 TRBV6-6 - CASSYRMNTEAFF TGTGCCAGCAGTTACCGGATGAACACTGAAGCTTTCTTT
- 16 TRBJ1-5 TRBV2 - CASIGREKQGSGPQHF TGTGCCAGCATCGGTCGAGAGAAACAGGGCTCGGGGCCCCAGCATTTT
- 14 TRBJ2-7 TRBV18 - CASSLSRGTYEQYF TGTGCCAGCTCCCTCTCACGGGGCACGTACGAGCAGTACTTC
few 14 TRBJ2-1 TRBV29-1 TRBD2 CSAIGAGGYNEQFF TGCAGCGCCATCGGAGCGGGAGGGTACAATGAGCAGTTCTTC
few 14 TRBJ2-1 TRBV6-5 - CASNHGGSYNEQFF TGTGCCAGCAATCACGGAGGGAGCTACAATGAGCAGTTCTTC
- 13 TRBJ1-4 TRBV29-1 - CSGEDPTNEKLFF TGCAGCGGTGAGGATCCAACTAATGAAAAACTGTTTTTT
- 13 TRBJ2-3 TRBV7-9 - CASSYRAADTQYF TGTGCCAGCAGCTACCGGGCCGCAGATACGCAGTATTTT
few 15 TRBJ2-3 TRBV7-9 TRBD2 CASSLSTAGADTQYF TGTGCCAGCAGCTTATCCACAGCGGGGGCAGATACGCAGTATTTT
few 16 TRBJ2-3 TRBV4-3 - CASSQDATGYTDTQYF TGCGCCAGCAGCCAAGATGCTACAGGTTACACAGATACGCAGTATTTT
- 13 TRBJ2-2 TRBV29-1 - CSVGHTLTGELFF TGCAGCGTAGGACATACGCTAACCGGGGAGCTGTTTTTT
- 13 TRBJ1-5 TRBV5-6 - CASSFAGNQPQHF TGTGCCAGCAGCTTCGCAGGGAATCAGCCCCAGCATTTT
- 13 TRBJ1-1 TRBV28 - CASSARWDTEAFF TGTGCCAGCAGTGCCCGGTGGGACACTGAAGCTTTCTTT
few 15 TRBJ2-3 TRBV4-3 - CASSQDITAGDTQYF TGCGCCAGCAGCCAAGATATAACGGCGGGAGATACGCAGTATTTT
few 14 TRBJ1-5 TRBV30 TRBD1 CAWTLSRGNQPQHF TGTGCCTGGACTTTGAGCAGGGGGAATCAGCCCCAGCATTTT
few 18 TRBJ1-5 TRBV5-8 TRBD1 CASSSDRAGGNSNQPQHF TGTGCCAGCAGCTCTGACAGGGCCGGTGGGAATAGCAATCAGCCCCAGCATTTT
few 13 TRBJ2-7 TRBV5-5 - CASSFAQGYEQYF TGTGCCAGCAGCTTTGCGCAGGGTTACGAGCAGTACTTC
many 13 TRBJ2-4 TRBV7-2 TRBD1 CASSFQGASIQYF TGTGCCAGCAGCTTCCAGGGGGCGAGCATTCAGTACTTC
many 14 TRBJ1-2 TRBV4-2 - CASRSARANYGYTF TGTGCCAGCCGCTCTGCCAGGGCTAACTATGGCTACACCTTC
- 15 TRBJ2-7 TRBV7-6 TRBD1 CASSSLQGDISEQYF TGTGCCAGCAGCTCGCTACAGGGGGACATCTCCGAGCAGTACTTC
few 15 TRBJ2-1 TRBV6-1 TRBD1 CASSAGTATYNEQFF TGTGCCAGCAGTGCTGGGACAGCGACCTACAATGAGCAGTTCTTC
- 17 TRBJ2-3 TRBV9 TRBD2 CASSVTIPTSGSDTQYF TGTGCCAGCAGCGTAACTATCCCGACTAGCGGGAGTGATACGCAGTATTTT
- 14 TRBJ2-7 TRBV28 - CASSWAGISYEQYF TGTGCCAGCAGTTGGGCGGGGATCTCCTACGAGCAGTACTTC
many 14 TRBJ1-1 TRBV28 - CATTKQVKHTEAFF TGTGCCACCACAAAACAGGTCAAGCACACTGAAGCTTTCTTT
- 17 TRBJ2-3 TRBV7-2 TRBD2 CASSLSGGRGFTDTQYF TGTGCCAGCAGCTTATCTGGCGGGAGGGGTTTCACAGATACGCAGTATTTT
many 14 TRBJ2-2 TRBV15 TRBD1 CATRGDRHTGELFF TGTGCCACCAGAGGGGACAGGCACACCGGGGAGCTGTTTTTT
few 16 TRBJ2-1 TRBV25-1 TRBD2 CASSAASGLSYNEQFF TGTGCCAGCAGTGCCGCTAGCGGGCTCTCCTACAATGAGCAGTTCTTC
few 13 TRBJ2-7 TRBV7-6 - CASSFAKGYEQYF TGTGCCAGCAGCTTCGCTAAAGGGTACGAGCAGTACTTC
few 15 TRBJ2-7 TRBV29-1 TRBD2 CSGDRWIAGRYEQYF TGCAGCGGTGACCGGTGGATAGCGGGGCGTTACGAGCAGTACTTC
few 14 TRBJ1-5 TRBV6-6 - CASSYLGGTEPQHF TGTGCCAGCAGTTACTTGGGGGGTACGGAGCCCCAGCATTTT
few 12 TRBJ2-3 TRBV5-4 - CASTLWGDTQYF TGTGCCAGCACCCTGTGGGGAGATACGCAGTATTTT
- 16 TRBJ2-6 TRBV5-1 - CASSPDTGIGANVLTF TGCGCCAGCAGCCCAGATACAGGGATCGGGGCCAACGTCCTGACTTTC